Following are 14 T cell receptor beta chains from one sample sequenced in a study of T cell changes during pregnancy in multiple sclerosis. Measured with immunoSEQ multiplex PCR; TCRdb has only the in-frame clones, and not every one. Counted here are around 100,000 clones, approximately 90% occurring once; the ten biggest clones make up 1.5% to 1.9%. The sample here was peripheral blood, taken in the third trimester of pregnancy. These receptors originate from a female donor with multiple sclerosis, enrolled in a pregnancy study.

This chain joins TRBV28 and TRBJ2-3; 10 nucleotides agree with TRBD1. CDR1 and CDR2 (germline): MDHEN, SYDVKM. This CDR3 region has 16 residues. After removal of 6 bases from V and 2 bases from J, the junction contained 8 bases not matched to a gene. CDR3 sequence reads: CASSRTTGGNTDTQYF. Written as DNA, the CDR3 is TGTGCCAGCAGCCGTACGACAGGGGGCAACACAGATACGCAGTATTTT.

The V call is TRBV11-2, the J call TRBJ2-4, with a possible D match to TRBD2 (7 bases). V lost 3 bases, J lost 3 bases, and 18 bases lay in between. This CDR3 is built from 17 residues. The germline CDR1 and CDR2 sequences are SGHAT and FQNNGV. DNA for the CDR3: TGTGCCAGCAGCTTCCTAGGGGGGGCTGAGGGCAAAAACATTCAGTACTTC. Protein product: CASSFLGGAEGKNIQYF.

The chain has TRBV28 and TRBJ2-6; D is unresolved. V was clipped by 3 bases and J by 0 bases, with 3 bases between them. This CDR3 contains 14 residues. From germline, CDR1 is MDHEN and CDR2 SYDVKM. In DNA form, the CDR3 reads TGTGCCAGCAGTTTGAGCTCTGGGGCCAACGTCCTGACTTTC. Its protein is CASSLSSGANVLTF.

CDR3 sequence: CASSRSGANEKLFF. The DNA of the CDR3 is TGTGCCAGCAGCCGTTCCGGGGCTAATGAAAAACTGTTTTTT. J is TRBJ1-4 and V is TRBV7-9; D is uncertain. CDR1 is SEHNR, CDR2 FQNEAQ, per germline (reference sequence). The CDR3 length is 14 residues. V shed 5 bases and J shed 3 bases, with 10 bases lying between them.

The CDR3 here is CASIPQGNSGNTIYF. The CDR3 nucleotides are TGTGCCAGCATCCCACAGGGTAATTCTGGAAACACCATATATTTT. V is TRBV6-4 and J is TRBJ1-3; D perhaps matches TRBD1 (6 bases). CDR3 length: 15 amino acids. Trimming pared 7 bases from V and 1 base from J, leaving 14 bases between. Per germline, CDR1 MRHNA and CDR2 SNTAGT.

The rearrangement links TRBV15 to TRBJ1-1; TRBD1 agrees at 11 bases. Germline V lookup: CDR1 LNHNV, CDR2 YYDKDF (reference sequence). V was pared by 1 base and J by 5 bases, with 12 bases of the junction left unmatched. This CDR3 is built from 18 residues. CDR3 residues: CATSRGLGTGGRRTEAFF. The CDR3 DNA reads TGTGCCACCAGCAGAGGGCTAGGGACAGGGGGTAGGAGAACTGAAGCTTTCTTT.

This clone appeared once. The chain uses TRBV9 and TRBJ1-1; D remains ambiguous. Germline CDR1 SGDLS, CDR2 YYNGEE. The CDR3 is 15 residues long. V was trimmed by 4 bases and J by 4 bases, leaving 17 bases between them. The CDR3: CASSPQTYGVTEAFF. The CDR3 DNA reads as TGTGCCAGCAGCCCTCAGACATACGGGGTCACTGAAGCTTTCTTT.

The gene calls are TRBV10-3 and TRBJ2-7; the D gene is possibly TRBD1 (5 bases). Germline assignment: CDR1 ENHRY and CDR2 SYGVKD. V was pared by 7 bases and J by 5 bases, with 9 bases between. The CDR3 covers 11 residues. The CDR3 DNA follows: TGTGCCATCAAGGGGAACGACGAGCAGTACTTC. Encoded protein: CAIKGNDEQYF.

This chain joins TRBV2 and TRBJ2-1; TRBD2 is a possible D gene (5 bases). CDR1 is SNHLY and CDR2 is FYNNEI in the germline V gene. Trimming cost V 5 bases and J 8 bases, with 13 bases left between them. The length of the CDR3 is 13 residues. The CDR3 DNA follows: TGTGCCAGCAGTACGGGGTGGCGGGATGAGCAGTTCTTC. Protein sequence: CASSTGWRDEQFF.

The gene calls are TRBV11-3 and TRBJ2-1; 10 bases are a match to TRBD2. V lost 1 base and J lost 8; bases outside the gene matches: 8. There are 16 residues in the CDR3. Germline CDR1 and CDR2: SGHNT and YENEEA. The CDR3 DNA reads as TGTGCCAGCAGCTTAGGTACTAGCGGGATCACCGATGAGCAGTTCTTC. Its protein is CASSLGTSGITDEQFF.

This clone was seen just once. The chain links TRBV5-6 to TRBJ2-1; 8 bases fit TRBD2. Germline V gene sequence: CDR1 SGHDT, CDR2 YYEEEE. The V segment lost 4 bases and the J segment 9 bases; nucleotides outside the gene matches: 6. CDR3 length equals 13 residues. DNA for the CDR3: TGTGCCAGCAGCCCGACGGGGGGGGGTGAGCAGTTCTTC. Protein product: CASSPTGGGEQFF.

CDR3 sequence reads: CASSLGLAGPNTGELFF. The CDR3 DNA sequence: TGTGCCAGCAGCTTGGGTTTAGCGGGCCCGAACACCGGGGAGCTGTTTTTT. V and J are TRBV5-4 and TRBJ2-2; 7 bases align to TRBD2. V lost 0 bases, J lost 0 bases, and 5 bases stayed unmatched. The CDR3 runs 17 residues. Germline V gene sequence: CDR1 SGHNT, CDR2 YYREEE (reference sequence). Supplemented by reference TRBV5-4 and TRBJ2-2, the full variable domain reads ETGVTQSPTHLIKTRGQQVTLRCSSQSGHNTVSWYQQALGQGPQFIFQYYREEENGRGNFPPRFSGLQFPNYSSELNVNALELDDSALYLCASSLGLAGPNTGELFFGEGSRLTVL.

The chain uses TRBV11-2 and TRBJ1-1; D uncertain. Deletions cut 5 bases from V and 6 bases from J, with 16 bases between. Germline values: CDR1 SGHAT, CDR2 FQNNGV. This CDR3 contains 14 residues. The CDR3 DNA is TGTGCCAGCAGCCCCCCGACGCGACGGGCTGAAGCTTTCTTT. Translation gives CASSPPTRRAEAFF.

Here the CDR3 reads CASSQDKSGGALRQFF. In DNA, the CDR3 is TGCGCCAGCAGCCAAGATAAGAGCGGGGGGGCGTTGCGGCAGTTCTTC. The chain is built from TRBV4-1 and TRBJ2-1, with 10 bases aligning to TRBD2. The germline CDR1 and CDR2 sequences are MGHRA and YSYEKL. This CDR3 comprises 16 residues. Germline trimming cut 0 bases from V and 12 bases from J; bases unmatched to any gene: 11.